Each of the 17 T cell receptor beta chains below was sequenced from the same sample in a study of blood T cell repertoires in COVID-19. Sequencing used immunoSEQ multiplex PCR; TCRdb keeps in-frame clones, though not all of them. The repertoire holds roughly 200,000 clones, with around 81% as singletons. Sequenced input: peripheral blood. These receptors were taken from a man aged 45-65 years with active or convalescent COVID-19.

This chain uses TRBV9 with TRBJ2-5; perhaps TRBD2 as D (5 bases). From germline, CDR1 is SGDLS and CDR2 YYNGEE. The CDR3 is made up of 13 amino acids. With 4 bases removed from V and 5 bases from J, the gap between germline ends came to 12 bases. CDR3 in DNA: TGTGCCAGCAGCTCCCTGGGAGAGGAGACCCAGTACTTC. Its protein is CASSSLGEETQYF.

This CDR3 reads CASSLGTGANSGNTIYF. DNA for the CDR3: TGTGCCAGCAGTCTCGGGACAGGGGCTAACTCTGGAAACACCATATATTTT. The chain employs TRBV6-6 and TRBJ1-3, with 10 bases aligning to TRBD1. This CDR3 comprises 17 residues. CDR1 MNHNY and CDR2 SVGAGI come from the germline V gene (reference sequence). V dropped 5 bases and J dropped 0; count of bases not matched to a gene: 7.

The chain links TRBV10-3 to TRBJ1-1; weak D call: TRBD1 (6 bases). CDR1 ENHRY and CDR2 SYGVKD come from the germline V gene. This CDR3 is 14 amino acids long. V dropped 7 bases and J dropped 6 bases, with 18 bases sitting between them. CDR3 bases: TGTGCCATCACCGCGACAGGCAATTTGGCTGAAGCTTTCTTT. This translates into CAITATGNLAEAFF.

The CDR3 DNA follows: TGCAGCGTTTTCAGGGGGTGGGAAAACACTGAAGCTTTCTTT. It is translated as CSVFRGWENTEAFF. This chain connects TRBV29-1 to TRBJ1-1; 7 nucleotides line up with TRBD1. With V trimmed by 5 bases and J by 2 bases, 8 bases remained unmatched. The germline V gene has CDR1 SQVTM and CDR2 ANQGSEA. The length of the CDR3 is 14 residues.

V and J are TRBV7-6 and TRBJ2-2; tentatively, D is TRBD1 (6 bases). The germline V gene has CDR1 SGHVS and CDR2 FNYEAQ. The ends were cut back, 5 bases at V and 0 bases at J, with 13 bases in the middle. This CDR3 is 16 amino acids long. CDR3 DNA: TGTGCCAGCAGCCCCCAGGGGACGGCGAACACCGGGGAGCTGTTTTTT. Translating gives CASSPQGTANTGELFF.

V is TRBV29-1 and J is TRBJ1-3; tentatively, D is TRBD1 (5 bases). V was pared by 5 bases and J by 0 bases, with 11 bases between. The CDR3 runs to 14 residues. The germline V gene has CDR1 SQVTM and CDR2 ANQGSEA. CDR3 residues: CSVNSGLSGNTIYF. CDR3 coding DNA: TGCAGCGTTAACTCAGGGCTCTCTGGAAACACCATATATTTT.

This clone was detected once. The chain uses TRBV9 and TRBJ2-7, with D tentatively TRBD1 (7 bases). The V end was cut by 2 bases, the J end by 2 bases, with 14 bases between. Germline lookup yields CDR1 SGDLS and CDR2 YYNGEE. The length of the CDR3 is 15 residues. The CDR3 here is CASSVGQGGPYEQYF. Here the CDR3 DNA reads TGTGCCAGCAGCGTGGGCCAGGGGGGCCCCTACGAGCAGTACTTC.

This clone was seen only a few times. As DNA, the CDR3 is TGTGCCAGCGCCCGGGACACCAACACCGGGGAGCTGTTTTTT. As protein: CASARDTNTGELFF. This chain connects TRBV18 to TRBJ2-2, with TRBD1 as a possible D gene (6 bases). The CDR3 has 14 amino acids. The germline V gene encodes CDR1 KGHSH and CDR2 LQKENI. V lost 8 bases and J 2 bases, leaving 12 bases between the germline ends. The full variable domain, completed using reference TRBV18 and TRBJ2-2, is NAGVMQNPRHLVRRRGQEARLRCSPMKGHSHVYWYRQLPEEGLKFMVYLQKENIIDESGMPKERFSAEFPKEGPSILRIQQVVRGDSAAYFCASARDTNTGELFFGEGSRLTVL.

The chain couples TRBV30 to TRBJ2-7; D not certain. Looked up from germline, CDR1 is GTSNPN and CDR2 is SVGIG (reference sequence). This CDR3 has 12 amino acids. V lost 4 bases and J lost 0, with 7 bases in between. The CDR3 is CAWKHSSYEQYF. The CDR3 DNA reads as TGTGCCTGGAAGCACAGCTCCTACGAGCAGTACTTC.

This chain connects TRBV2 to TRBJ2-7; D perhaps matches TRBD1 (6 bases). The CDR3 runs to 16 residues. V shed 4 bases and J shed 2 bases, with 18 bases lying between them. CDR1 SNHLY and CDR2 FYNNEI come from the germline V gene. The CDR3 sequence is CASSGAGQDSPYEQYF. CDR3 coding DNA: TGTGCCAGCAGTGGCGCAGGGCAGGACAGTCCCTACGAGCAGTACTTC.

The gene calls are TRBV5-4 and TRBJ1-1; 11 nucleotides agree with TRBD1. This CDR3 region has 17 residues. Per the germline V gene, CDR1 is SGHNT and CDR2 is YYREEE (reference sequence). V shed 4 bases, J shed 3 bases, and the junction held 11 bases outside the gene matches. CDR3 protein: CASSTRDRGFQHTEAFF. The CDR3 nucleotides read TGTGCCAGCAGCACCCGGGACAGGGGGTTCCAGCACACTGAAGCTTTCTTT.

This rearrangement joins TRBV6-5 to TRBJ1-3; D ambiguous. V lost 4 bases to trimming and J lost 0 bases, with 7 bases between them. This CDR3 region has 14 residues. Germline V gene lookup returns CDR1 MNHEY and CDR2 SVGAGI. Here the CDR3 DNA reads TGTGCCAGCAGTTCTGGGCACTCTGGAAACACCATATATTTT. It specifies CASSSGHSGNTIYF.

CDR3 sequence (DNA): TGTGCCAGCACCAACTCGGACAGATCTTACGAGCAGTACTTC. The encoded protein is CASTNSDRSYEQYF. J is TRBJ2-7 and V is TRBV21-1; the table's D call of TRBD1 was not tested on the DNA. TRBV21-1 is a recognized pseudogene. This CDR3 is built from 14 residues.

The chain has TRBV7-8 and TRBJ2-1; 8 positions agree with TRBD1. The V gene end was trimmed by 1 base and the J gene end by 10 bases; junction bases not matched to a gene: 6. The CDR3 extends over 14 amino acids. CDR1 and CDR2 (germline): SGHVS, FQNEAQ. In nucleotides, the CDR3 is TGTGCCAGCAGCTTAGGGACAGGGTTCGGCGAGCAGTTCTTC. It codes for CASSLGTGFGEQFF.

CDR3 residues: CASSQPGLAQDTQYF. The CDR3 nucleotides are TGTGCCAGCAGCCAACCGGGACTAGCCCAAGATACGCAGTATTTT. The chain uses TRBV4-2 and TRBJ2-3; 9 positions agree with TRBD2. Germline CDR1 and CDR2: LGHNA and YNFKEQ. The CDR3 is 15 amino acids. Trimming removed 2 bases from V and 5 bases from J; junction bases left unmatched: 5.

The chain combines TRBV19 with TRBJ2-5; 7 nucleotides line up with TRBD1. V trimming: 5 bases; J trimming: 5 bases; junction bases outside the gene matches: 8. CDR3 length equals 14 residues. Germline V gene data show CDR1 as LNHDA and CDR2 as SQIVND (reference sequence). The CDR3 DNA sequence: TGTGCCAGTAGTTTACTACAGGGGAGCGAGACCCAGTACTTC. This translates into CASSLLQGSETQYF.

The chain employs TRBV2 and TRBJ2-3, with TRBD2 matching over 8 bases. J lost 2 bases, V lost 6 bases, and 13 bases had no gene match. The germline V gene encodes CDR1 SNHLY and CDR2 FYNNEI. The CDR3 runs to 17 residues. The CDR3 region has the DNA TGTGCCAGCAGGAGGGGGTCCGGCGGGGGGTACACAGATACGCAGTATTTT. It is translated as CASRRGSGGGYTDTQYF. Full variable domain (rest looked up from reference TRBV2 and TRBJ2-3): EPEVTQTPSHQVTQMGQEVILRCVPISNHLYFYWYRQILGQKVEFLVSFYNNEISEKSEIFDDQFSVERPDGSNFTLKIRSTKLEDSAMYFCASRRGSGGGYTDTQYFGPGTRLTVL.